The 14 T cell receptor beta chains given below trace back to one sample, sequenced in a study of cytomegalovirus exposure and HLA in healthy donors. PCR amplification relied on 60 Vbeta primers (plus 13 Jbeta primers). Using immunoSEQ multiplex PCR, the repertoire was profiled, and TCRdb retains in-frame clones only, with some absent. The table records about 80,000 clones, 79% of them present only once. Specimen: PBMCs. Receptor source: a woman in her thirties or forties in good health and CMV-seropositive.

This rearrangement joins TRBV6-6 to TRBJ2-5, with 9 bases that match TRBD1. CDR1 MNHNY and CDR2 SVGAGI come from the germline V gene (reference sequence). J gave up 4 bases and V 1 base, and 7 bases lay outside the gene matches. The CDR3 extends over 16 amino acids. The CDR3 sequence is CASSYYVGQGRETQYF. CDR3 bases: TGTGCCAGCAGTTACTATGTGGGACAGGGCCGAGAGACCCAGTACTTC.

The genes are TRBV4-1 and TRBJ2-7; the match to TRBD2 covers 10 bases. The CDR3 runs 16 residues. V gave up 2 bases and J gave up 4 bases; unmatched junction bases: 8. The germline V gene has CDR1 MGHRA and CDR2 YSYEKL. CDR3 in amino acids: CASSQNQGLAFYEQYF. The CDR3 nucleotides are TGCGCCAGCAGCCAAAACCAGGGACTAGCGTTTTACGAGCAGTACTTC.

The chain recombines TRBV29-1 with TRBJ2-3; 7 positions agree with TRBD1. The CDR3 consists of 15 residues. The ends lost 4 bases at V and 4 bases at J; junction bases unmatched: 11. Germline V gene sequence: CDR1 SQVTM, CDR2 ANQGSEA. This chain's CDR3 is CSVVRQGDRPDTQYF. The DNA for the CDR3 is TGCAGCGTTGTTCGGCAGGGGGATCGTCCAGATACGCAGTATTTT.

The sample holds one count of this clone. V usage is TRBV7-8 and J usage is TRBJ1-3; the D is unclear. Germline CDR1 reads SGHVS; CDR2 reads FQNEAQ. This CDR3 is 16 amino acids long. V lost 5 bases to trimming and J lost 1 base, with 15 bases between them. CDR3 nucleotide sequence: TGTGCCAGCAGCCAACAGCCAGGTCGGTCTGGAAACACCATATATTTT. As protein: CASSQQPGRSGNTIYF.

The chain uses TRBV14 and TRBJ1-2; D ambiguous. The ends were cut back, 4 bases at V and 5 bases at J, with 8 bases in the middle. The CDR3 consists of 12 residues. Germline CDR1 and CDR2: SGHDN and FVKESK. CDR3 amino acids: CASSPERYGYTF. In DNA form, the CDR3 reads TGTGCCAGCAGCCCCGAGCGGTATGGCTACACCTTC.

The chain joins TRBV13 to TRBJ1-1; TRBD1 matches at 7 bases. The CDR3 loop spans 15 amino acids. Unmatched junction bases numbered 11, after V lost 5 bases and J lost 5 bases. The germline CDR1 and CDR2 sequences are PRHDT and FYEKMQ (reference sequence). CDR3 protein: CASSTTTGVETEAFF. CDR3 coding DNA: TGTGCCAGCAGCACAACTACAGGGGTGGAAACTGAAGCTTTCTTT.

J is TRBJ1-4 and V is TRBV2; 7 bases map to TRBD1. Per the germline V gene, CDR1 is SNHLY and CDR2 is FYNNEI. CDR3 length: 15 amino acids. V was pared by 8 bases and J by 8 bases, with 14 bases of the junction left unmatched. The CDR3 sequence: CASDAPQGLREKLFF. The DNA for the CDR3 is TGTGCCAGCGATGCTCCACAGGGGTTGAGGGAAAAACTGTTTTTT.

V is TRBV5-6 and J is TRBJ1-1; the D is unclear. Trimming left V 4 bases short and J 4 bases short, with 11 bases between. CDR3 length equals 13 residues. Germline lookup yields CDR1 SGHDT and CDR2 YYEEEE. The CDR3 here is CASSGTGGTEAFF. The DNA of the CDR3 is TGTGCCAGCAGCGGTACTGGAGGCACTGAAGCTTTCTTT.

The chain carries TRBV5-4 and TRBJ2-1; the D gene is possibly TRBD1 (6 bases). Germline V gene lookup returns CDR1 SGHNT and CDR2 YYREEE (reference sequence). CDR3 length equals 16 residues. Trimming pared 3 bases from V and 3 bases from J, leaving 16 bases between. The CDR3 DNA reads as TGTGCCAGCAGCTCTGGACTGAGGGGGAACTACAATGAGCAGTTCTTC. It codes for CASSSGLRGNYNEQFF.

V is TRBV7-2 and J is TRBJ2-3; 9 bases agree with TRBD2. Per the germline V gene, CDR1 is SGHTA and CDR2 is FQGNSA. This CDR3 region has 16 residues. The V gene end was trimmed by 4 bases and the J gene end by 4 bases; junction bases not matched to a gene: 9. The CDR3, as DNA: TGTGCCAGCAGCTCCCTAGCGGGATTCAGTGCAGATACGCAGTATTTT. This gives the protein CASSSLAGFSADTQYF.

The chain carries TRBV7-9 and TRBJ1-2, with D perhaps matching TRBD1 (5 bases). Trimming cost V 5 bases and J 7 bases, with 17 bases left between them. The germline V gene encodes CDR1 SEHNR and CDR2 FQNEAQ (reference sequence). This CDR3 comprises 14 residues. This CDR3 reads CASSREGTGAGYTF. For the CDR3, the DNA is TGTGCCAGCAGCCGAGAGGGGACGGGAGCTGGCTACACCTTC. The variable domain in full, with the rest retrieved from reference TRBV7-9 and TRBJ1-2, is DTGVSQNPRHKITKRGQNVTFRCDPISEHNRLYWYRQTLGQGPEFLTYFQNEAQLEKSRLLSDRFSAERPKGSFSTLEIQRTEQGDSAMYLCASSREGTGAGYTFGSGTRLTVV.

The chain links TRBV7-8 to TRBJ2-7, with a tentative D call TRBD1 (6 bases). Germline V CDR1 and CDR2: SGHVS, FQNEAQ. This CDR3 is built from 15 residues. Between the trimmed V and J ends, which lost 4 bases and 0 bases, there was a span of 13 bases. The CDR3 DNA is TGTGCCAGCAGCTCCAACAGGGTGGTCTCCTACGAGCAGTACTTC. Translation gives CASSSNRVVSYEQYF.

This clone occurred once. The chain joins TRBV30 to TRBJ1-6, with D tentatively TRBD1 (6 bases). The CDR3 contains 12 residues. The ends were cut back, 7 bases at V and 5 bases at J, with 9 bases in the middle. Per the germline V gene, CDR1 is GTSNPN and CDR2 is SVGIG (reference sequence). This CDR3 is CALDSDNSPLHF. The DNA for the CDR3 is TGTGCCTTGGACAGTGATAATTCACCCCTCCACTTT.

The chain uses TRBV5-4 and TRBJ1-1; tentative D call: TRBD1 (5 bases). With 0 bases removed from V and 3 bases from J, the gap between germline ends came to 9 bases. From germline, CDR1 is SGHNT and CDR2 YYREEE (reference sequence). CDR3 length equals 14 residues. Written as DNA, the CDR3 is TGTGCCAGCAGCTTGGAAGGGGTTGACACTGAAGCTTTCTTT. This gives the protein CASSLEGVDTEAFF. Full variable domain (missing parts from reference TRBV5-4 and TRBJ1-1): ETGVTQSPTHLIKTRGQQVTLRCSSQSGHNTVSWYQQALGQGPQFIFQYYREEENGRGNFPPRFSGLQFPNYSSELNVNALELDDSALYLCASSLEGVDTEAFFGQGTRLTVV.